The present T cell receptor (beta chain) was sequenced within a study of CD8 T cells in ankylosing spondylitis. Broader study findings: As reported, disease-linked clones showed significant enrichment in matched ankylosing spondylitis synovial fluid. Seven or eight highly homologous variants made up a TCR beta motif, and this motif appeared characteristic of ankylosing spondylitis blood.

This clonotype was seen ten or more times. What it recognizes is unknown. 5'-RACE, quantitative and with molecular barcodes, yielded the TCR beta libraries. MiXCR, run by TCRdb on the 5' RACE reads, gives a single entry per CDR3 protein. The table lists 150,000 to 200,000 distinct CDR3 sequences, 18% of them singletons, with about 4.3% in the top ten. V was shortened by 6 bases and J by 6 bases, with 11 bases between the two germline ends. This CDR3 is built from 12 residues. The receptor was derived from a male donor under 30 with ankylosing spondylitis or in good health (not recorded which). V is TRBV12-3 or TRBV12-4 and J is TRBJ1-1, with D perhaps TRBD1 (6 bases). Sequenced input: blood, either unsorted or a sorted T cell fraction (not recorded which). This CDR3 is CASSTYRAEAFF. CDR3 DNA: TGTGCCAGCAGCACCTACAGGGCTGAAGCTTTCTTT.